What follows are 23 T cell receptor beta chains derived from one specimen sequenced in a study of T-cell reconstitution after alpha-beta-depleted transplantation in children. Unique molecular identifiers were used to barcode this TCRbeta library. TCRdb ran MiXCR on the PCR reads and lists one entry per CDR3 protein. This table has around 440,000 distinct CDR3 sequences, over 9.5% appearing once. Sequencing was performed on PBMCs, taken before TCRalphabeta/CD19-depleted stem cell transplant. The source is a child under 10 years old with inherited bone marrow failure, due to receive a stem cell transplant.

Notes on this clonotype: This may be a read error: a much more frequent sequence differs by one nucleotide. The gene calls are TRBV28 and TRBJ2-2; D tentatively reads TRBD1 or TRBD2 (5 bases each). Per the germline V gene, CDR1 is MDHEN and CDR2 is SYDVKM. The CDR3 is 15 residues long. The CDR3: CASAVRGVRTGDLFF. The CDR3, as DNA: TGTGCCAGCGCCGTTCGAGGGGTTCGTACCGGGGACCTGTTTTTT.

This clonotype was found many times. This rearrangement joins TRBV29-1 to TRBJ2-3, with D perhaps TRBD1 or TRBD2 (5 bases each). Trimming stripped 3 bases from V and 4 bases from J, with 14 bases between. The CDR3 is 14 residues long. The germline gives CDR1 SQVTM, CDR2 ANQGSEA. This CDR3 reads CSVDPPRDPDTQYF. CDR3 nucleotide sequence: TGCAGCGTTGACCCCCCCAGGGACCCAGATACGCAGTATTTT.

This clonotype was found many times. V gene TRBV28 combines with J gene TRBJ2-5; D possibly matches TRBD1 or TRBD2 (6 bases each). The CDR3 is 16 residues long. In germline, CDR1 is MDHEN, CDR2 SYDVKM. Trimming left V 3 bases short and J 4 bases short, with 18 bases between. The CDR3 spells CASSFGGRSALETQYF. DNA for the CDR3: TGTGCCAGCAGTTTCGGGGGCAGGAGCGCTCTAGAGACCCAGTACTTC.

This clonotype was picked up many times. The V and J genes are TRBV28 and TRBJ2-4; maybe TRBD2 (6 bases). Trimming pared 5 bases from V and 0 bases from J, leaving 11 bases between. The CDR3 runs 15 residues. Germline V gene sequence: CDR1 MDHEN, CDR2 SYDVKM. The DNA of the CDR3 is TGTGCCAGCAGTACCCCGGGACTAGCCAAAAACATTCAGTACTTC. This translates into CASSTPGLAKNIQYF.

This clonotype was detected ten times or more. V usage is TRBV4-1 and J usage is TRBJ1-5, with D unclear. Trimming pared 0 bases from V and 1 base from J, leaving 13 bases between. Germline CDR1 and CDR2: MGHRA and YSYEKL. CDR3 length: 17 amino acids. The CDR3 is CASSQDGGRISNQPQHF. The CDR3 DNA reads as TGCGCCAGCAGCCAAGACGGAGGGCGGATCAGCAATCAGCCCCAGCATTTT.

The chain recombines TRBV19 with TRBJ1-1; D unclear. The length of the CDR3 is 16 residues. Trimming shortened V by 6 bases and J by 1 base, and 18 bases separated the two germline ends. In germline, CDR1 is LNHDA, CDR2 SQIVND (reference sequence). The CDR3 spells CASSLVGSTGNTEAFF. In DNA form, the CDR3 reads TGTGCCAGTAGCCTCGTGGGGTCGACGGGGAACACTGAAGCTTTCTTT.

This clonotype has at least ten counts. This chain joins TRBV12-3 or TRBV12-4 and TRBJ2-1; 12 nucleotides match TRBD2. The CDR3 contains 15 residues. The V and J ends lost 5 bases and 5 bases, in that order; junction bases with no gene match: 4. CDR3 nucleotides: TGTGCCAGCAGTCTCGGACTAGCGGGGAACAATGAGCAGTTCTTC. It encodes CASSLGLAGNNEQFF.

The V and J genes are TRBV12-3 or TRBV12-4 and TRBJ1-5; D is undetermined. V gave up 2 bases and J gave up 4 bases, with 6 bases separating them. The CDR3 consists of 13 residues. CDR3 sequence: CASSLMENQPQHF. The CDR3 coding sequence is TGTGCCAGCAGTTTAATGGAAAATCAGCCCCAGCATTTT.

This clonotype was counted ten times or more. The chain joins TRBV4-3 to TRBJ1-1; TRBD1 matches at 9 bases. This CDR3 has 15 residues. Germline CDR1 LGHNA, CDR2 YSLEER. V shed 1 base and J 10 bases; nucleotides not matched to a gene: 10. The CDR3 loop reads CASSQGQGGVRRAFF. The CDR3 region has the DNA TGCGCCAGCAGCCAAGGACAGGGGGGAGTGCGTAGAGCTTTCTTT.

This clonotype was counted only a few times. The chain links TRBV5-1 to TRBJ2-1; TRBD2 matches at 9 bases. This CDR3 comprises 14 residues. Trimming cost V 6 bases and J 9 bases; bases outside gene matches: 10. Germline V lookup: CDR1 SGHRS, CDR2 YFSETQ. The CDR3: CASKGGAGGGEQFF. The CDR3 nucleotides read TGCGCCAGCAAAGGCGGAGCGGGAGGAGGTGAGCAGTTCTTC.

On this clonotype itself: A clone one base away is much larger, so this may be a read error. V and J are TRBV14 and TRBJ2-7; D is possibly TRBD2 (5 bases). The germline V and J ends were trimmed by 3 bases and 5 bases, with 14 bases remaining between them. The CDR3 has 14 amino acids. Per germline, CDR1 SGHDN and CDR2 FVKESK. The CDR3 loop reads CASSHASCDDEQYF. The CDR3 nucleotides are TGTGCCAGCAGCCACGCTAGCTGCGACGACGAGCAGTACTTC. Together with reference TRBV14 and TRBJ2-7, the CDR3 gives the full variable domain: EAGVTQFPSHSVIEKGQTVTLRCDPISGHDNLYWYRRVMGKEIKFLLHFVKESKQDESGMPNNRFLAERTGGTYSTLKVQPAELEDSGVYFCASSHASCDDEQYFGPGTRLTVT.

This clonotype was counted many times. The CDR3 here is CATRQGVGTDTQYF. The CDR3 DNA reads TGTGCCACCCGGCAGGGGGTCGGCACAGATACGCAGTATTTT. The chain is built from TRBV24-1 and TRBJ2-3; 7 nucleotides match TRBD1. The CDR3 length is 14 residues. Germline loops: CDR1 KGHDR, CDR2 SFDVKD. V dropped 9 bases and J dropped 1; count of bases not matched to a gene: 6.

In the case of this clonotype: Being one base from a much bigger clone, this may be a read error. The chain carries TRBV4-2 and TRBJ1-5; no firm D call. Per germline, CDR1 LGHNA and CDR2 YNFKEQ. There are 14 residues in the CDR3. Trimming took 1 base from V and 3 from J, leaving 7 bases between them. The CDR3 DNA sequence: TGTGCCAGCAGCCAAGTAACAGCCAATCAGCCCCAGCATTTT. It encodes CASSQVTANQPQHF.

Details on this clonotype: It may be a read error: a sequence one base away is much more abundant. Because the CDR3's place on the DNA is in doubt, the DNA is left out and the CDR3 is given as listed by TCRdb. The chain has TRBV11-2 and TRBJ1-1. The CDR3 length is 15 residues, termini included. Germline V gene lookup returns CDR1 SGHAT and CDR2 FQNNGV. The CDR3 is CASSLVGWGSTEAIF.

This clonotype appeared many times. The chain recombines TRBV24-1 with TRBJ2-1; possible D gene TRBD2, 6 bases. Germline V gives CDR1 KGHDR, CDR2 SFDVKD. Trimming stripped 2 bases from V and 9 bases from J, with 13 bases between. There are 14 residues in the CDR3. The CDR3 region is CATSDWAVSGEQFF. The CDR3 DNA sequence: TGTGCCACCAGTGATTGGGCGGTTAGCGGTGAGCAGTTCTTC.

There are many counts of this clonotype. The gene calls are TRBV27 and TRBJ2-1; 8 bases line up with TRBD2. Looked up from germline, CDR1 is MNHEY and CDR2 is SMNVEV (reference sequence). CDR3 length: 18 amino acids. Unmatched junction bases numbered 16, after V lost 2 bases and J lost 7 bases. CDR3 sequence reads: CASSLIRWKTSGQNEQFF. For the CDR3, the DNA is TGTGCCAGCAGTTTAATTAGGTGGAAAACTAGCGGCCAGAATGAGCAGTTCTTC.

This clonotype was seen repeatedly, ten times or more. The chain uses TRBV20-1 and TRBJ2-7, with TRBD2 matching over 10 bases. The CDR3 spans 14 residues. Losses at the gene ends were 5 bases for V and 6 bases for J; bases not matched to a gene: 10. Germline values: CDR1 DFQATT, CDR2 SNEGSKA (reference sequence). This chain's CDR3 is CSASLAGVSGEQYF. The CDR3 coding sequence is TGCAGTGCTTCTCTAGCGGGAGTGTCGGGCGAGCAGTACTTC.

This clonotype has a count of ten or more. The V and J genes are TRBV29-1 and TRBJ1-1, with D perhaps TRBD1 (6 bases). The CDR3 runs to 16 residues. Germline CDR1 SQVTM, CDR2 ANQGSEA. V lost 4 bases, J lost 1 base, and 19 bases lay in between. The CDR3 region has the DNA TGCAGCGTTGGGACGAGGGGGAAAGGGACGAACACTGAAGCTTTCTTT. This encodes CSVGTRGKGTNTEAFF.

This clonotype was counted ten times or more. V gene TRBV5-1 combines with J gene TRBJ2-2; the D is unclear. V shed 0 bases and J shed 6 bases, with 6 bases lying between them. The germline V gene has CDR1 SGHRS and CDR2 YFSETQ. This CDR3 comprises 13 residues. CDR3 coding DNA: TGCGCCAGCAGCTTGGAAGGGCCCGGGGAGCTGTTTTTT. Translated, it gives CASSLEGPGELFF.

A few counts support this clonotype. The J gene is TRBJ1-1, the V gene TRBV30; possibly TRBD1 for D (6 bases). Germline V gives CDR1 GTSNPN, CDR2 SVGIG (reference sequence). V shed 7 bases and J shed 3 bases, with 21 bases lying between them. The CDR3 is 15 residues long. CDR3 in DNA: TGTGCCTCCGCGACAGGCTCGGGATACGACACTGAAGCTTTCTTT. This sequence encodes CASATGSGYDTEAFF.

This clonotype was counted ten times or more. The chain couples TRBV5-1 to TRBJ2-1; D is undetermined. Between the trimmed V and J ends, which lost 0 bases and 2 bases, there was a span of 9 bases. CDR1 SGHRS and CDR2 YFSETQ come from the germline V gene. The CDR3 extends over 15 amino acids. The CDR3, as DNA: TGCGCCAGCAGCTTGGTACCCAACGCCTACAATGAGCAGTTCTTC. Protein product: CASSLVPNAYNEQFF. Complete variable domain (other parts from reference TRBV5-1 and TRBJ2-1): KAGVTQTPRYLIKTRGQQVTLSCSPISGHRSVSWYQQTPGQGLQFLFEYFSETQRNKGNFPGRFSGRQFSNSRSEMNVSTLELGDSALYLCASSLVPNAYNEQFFGPGTRLTVL.

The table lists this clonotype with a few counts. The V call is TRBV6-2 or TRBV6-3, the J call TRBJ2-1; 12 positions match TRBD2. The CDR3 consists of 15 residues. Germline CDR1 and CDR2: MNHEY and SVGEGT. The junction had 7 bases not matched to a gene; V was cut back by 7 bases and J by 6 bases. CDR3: CASKGGLAGPNEQFF. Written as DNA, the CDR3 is TGTGCCAGCAAGGGGGGACTAGCGGGCCCCAATGAGCAGTTCTTC.

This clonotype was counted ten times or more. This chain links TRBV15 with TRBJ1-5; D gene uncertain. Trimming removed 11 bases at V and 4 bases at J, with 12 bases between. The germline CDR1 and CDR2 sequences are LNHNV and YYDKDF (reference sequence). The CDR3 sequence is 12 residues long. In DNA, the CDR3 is TGTGCCGTGGGCAGCCCTAATCAGCCCCAGCATTTT. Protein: CAVGSPNQPQHF.